Here is one T cell receptor (beta chain) with its context. CDR3 length: 15 residues. V lost 5 bases to trimming and J lost 5 bases, with 18 bases between them. Germline values: CDR1 SGHTA, CDR2 FQGNSA. Libraries were prepared by immunoSEQ multiplex PCR; TCRdb keeps only in-frame clonotypes and omits some of them. The sample has approximately 2.5 million clones, approximately 92% seen once. The data derive from a study of shared clonotypes between healthy human individuals. V and J are TRBV7-2 and TRBJ2-5, with D maybe TRBD1 (6 bases). The source material was naive CD4+ T cells sorted from blood. Subset defined: CD45RA+ positively selected. This clonotype was sampled from a man between 18 and 29 years old in good health. The CDR3 region has the DNA TGTGCCAGCAGCCTCCACAGGGCCCGCGGGGAGACCCAGTACTTC. Its protein is CASSLHRARGETQYF.